This T cell receptor (beta chain) is from a study of cytotoxic CD8 clonotypes in ibrutinib-treated CLL. Overall study: Following a median roughly 12 months of treatment, with a range of 6 to 36, response samples were taken.

Study results and limitations: Samples were collected at differing times from sustained-remission and progressing patients.

With regard to this clone: Its antigen is unidentified.

The CDR3 covers 17 residues. CDR1 and CDR2 (germline): SGHTA, FQGTGA. The ends were cut back, 2 bases at V and 0 bases at J, with 15 bases in the middle. This table comes from immunoSEQ multiplex PCR, and its TCRdb copy is limited to in-frame clones, with some not included. The table lists approximately 70,000 clones, around 84% of them singletons. The source is a human donor with chronic lymphocytic leukemia. The rearrangement links TRBV7-3 to TRBJ2-3; perhaps TRBD2 as D (7 bases). The source material was PBMCs, sampled at disease progression, from a patient treated with ibrutinib. The CDR3 bases are TGTGCCAGCAGCTTATATAGAGCGGGACATAGCACAGATACGCAGTATTTT. Its protein product is CASSLYRAGHSTDTQYF.